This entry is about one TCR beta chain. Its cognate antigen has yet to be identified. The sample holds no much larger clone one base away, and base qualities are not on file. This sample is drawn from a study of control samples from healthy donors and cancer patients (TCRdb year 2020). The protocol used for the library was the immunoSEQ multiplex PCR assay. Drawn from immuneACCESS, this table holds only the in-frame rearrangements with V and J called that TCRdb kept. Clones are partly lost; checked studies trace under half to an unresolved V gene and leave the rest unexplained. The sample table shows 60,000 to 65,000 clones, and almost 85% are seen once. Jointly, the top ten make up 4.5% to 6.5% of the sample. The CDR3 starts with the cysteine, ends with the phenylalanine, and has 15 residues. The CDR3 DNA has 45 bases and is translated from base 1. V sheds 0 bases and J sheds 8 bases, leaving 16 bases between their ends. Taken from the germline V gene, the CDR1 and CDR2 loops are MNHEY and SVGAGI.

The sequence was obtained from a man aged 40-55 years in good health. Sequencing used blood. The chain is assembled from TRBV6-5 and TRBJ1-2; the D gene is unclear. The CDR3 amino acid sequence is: CASSYSDKDSKGYTF. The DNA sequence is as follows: TGTGCCAGCAGTTACTCAGACAAAGACTCGAAAGGCTACACCTTC.